One sample yielded the 14 T cell receptor beta chains listed below, sequenced in a study of OX40 agonist ivuxolimab in advanced cancers. This table comes from immunoSEQ multiplex PCR, and its TCRdb copy is limited to in-frame clones, with some not included. This sample has around 66,000 clones, with about 89% found just once. Sequenced here: CD4+ or CD8+ T cells sorted from blood, sampled in a trial of the OX40 agonist ivuxolimab. These receptors came from an adult with an advanced solid tumor such as melanoma, head and neck, liver or kidney cancer.

The chain joins TRBV7-2 to TRBJ1-1, with a tentative D call TRBD1 (5 bases). V lost 2 bases and J lost 1, with 17 bases in between. Per germline, CDR1 SGHTA and CDR2 FQGNSA. This CDR3 region has 17 residues. The CDR3 here is CASSLLVQWGTNTEAFF. The CDR3 nucleotides are TGTGCCAGCAGCTTATTAGTACAGTGGGGGACGAACACTGAAGCTTTCTTT.

This clone occurred once. The rearrangement uses TRBV19 and TRBJ2-1; tentative D call: TRBD1 (6 bases). From germline, CDR1 is LNHDA and CDR2 SQIVND (reference sequence). The V end was cut by 7 bases, the J end by 2 bases, with 21 bases between. This CDR3 comprises 17 residues. This chain's CDR3 is CASKTLEGGTTYNEQFF. The DNA of the CDR3 is TGTGCCAGTAAGACCCTCGAAGGGGGAACGACCTACAATGAGCAGTTCTTC.

This clone was seen only once. The CDR3 nucleotides are TGTGCCAGCAGGCCGTCAGAGGGGAGCTACGAGCAGTACTTC. Protein: CASRPSEGSYEQYF. The chain uses TRBV7-9 and TRBJ2-7, with D perhaps TRBD1 or TRBD2 (5 bases each). This CDR3 has 14 amino acids. CDR1 is SEHNR and CDR2 is FQNEAQ in the germline V gene (reference sequence). V shed 6 bases and J shed 3 bases, with 15 bases lying between them.

This chain uses TRBV16 with TRBJ1-1; D perhaps matches TRBD1 (6 bases). Per germline, CDR1 KGHSY and CDR2 FQNENV. The CDR3 spans 15 residues. Trimming shortened V by 1 base and J by 3 bases, and 12 bases separated the two germline ends. For the CDR3, the DNA is TGTGCCAGCAGCCAATTGGCAGGGGAAGACACTGAAGCTTTCTTT. Protein sequence: CASSQLAGEDTEAFF.

V and J are TRBV25-1 and TRBJ2-7; 10 bases align to TRBD1. Germline CDR1 and CDR2: MGHDK and SYGVNS. The CDR3 has 14 amino acids. The J segment lost 5 bases and the V segment lost 11 bases, leaving 12 bases of the junction unmatched. The CDR3, as DNA: TGTGCCTCATTGCCCTGGGACAGGGGCCACGAGCAGTACTTC. Amino acids: CASLPWDRGHEQYF.

This clone occurred once. This chain connects TRBV11-2 to TRBJ2-7; D gene uncertain. Germline CDR1 and CDR2: SGHAT and FQNNGV. V shed 1 base and J shed 0 bases, with 10 bases lying between them. The length of the CDR3 is 15 residues. CDR3: CASSLVESNSYEQYF. As DNA, the CDR3 is TGTGCCAGCAGCTTAGTGGAGAGTAACTCCTACGAGCAGTACTTC.

This chain uses TRBV7-9 with TRBJ1-2; 8 nucleotides align to TRBD1. The germline CDR1 and CDR2 sequences are SEHNR and FQNEAQ (reference sequence). V shed 5 bases and J 5 bases; nucleotides not matched to a gene: 19. The CDR3 extends over 18 amino acids. The CDR3 DNA is TGTGCCAGCAGCACATCTCCGGGACAGGACATAACGGGGTATGGCTACACCTTC. Its protein product is CASSTSPGQDITGYGYTF.

The chain joins TRBV2 to TRBJ2-1, with D perhaps TRBD1 or TRBD2 (6 bases each). This CDR3 has 16 amino acids. Trimming left V 6 bases short and J 0 bases short, with 15 bases between. Germline V gene data show CDR1 as SNHLY and CDR2 as FYNNEI. The CDR3 loop reads CASSRRGESSYNEQFF. The CDR3 nucleotides are TGTGCCAGCAGCCGAAGGGGGGAGAGCTCCTACAATGAGCAGTTCTTC.

J is TRBJ1-5 and V is TRBV4-1, with D maybe TRBD1 (5 bases). Trimming took off 1 base at V and 6 bases at J, with 13 bases between the two ends. Germline loops: CDR1 MGHRA, CDR2 YSYEKL. This CDR3 region has 15 residues. The CDR3 bases are TGCGCCAGCAGCCAAGGGGCAGGGCAGGGTCAGCCCCAGCATTTT. Translating it yields CASSQGAGQGQPQHF.

The chain links TRBV4-1 to TRBJ2-7, with TRBD2 as a possible D gene (5 bases). The V end was cut by 4 bases, the J end by 0 bases, with 13 bases between. Germline loops: CDR1 MGHRA, CDR2 YSYEKL. CDR3 length equals 15 residues. CDR3 DNA: TGCGCCAGCAGCCCTGAAGGGAGTAGCTCCTACGAGCAGTACTTC. This codes for CASSPEGSSSYEQYF.

The chain couples TRBV28 to TRBJ1-1, with 7 nucleotides matching TRBD1. CDR3 length: 13 amino acids. In germline, CDR1 is MDHEN, CDR2 SYDVKM. V was clipped by 5 bases and J by 3 bases; unmatched bases: 3. CDR3 DNA: TGTGCCAGCAGTCACAGGGGCGACACTGAAGCTTTCTTT. Its protein product is CASSHRGDTEAFF.

The rearrangement uses TRBV7-9 and TRBJ2-3; unclear D gene. The CDR3 sequence is 14 residues long. The germline gives CDR1 SEHNR, CDR2 FQNEAQ (reference sequence). Trimming removed 6 bases at V and 4 bases at J, with 14 bases between. CDR3 loop: CASRPGPRPDTQYF. The CDR3 coding sequence is TGTGCCAGCAGGCCGGGCCCACGGCCAGATACGCAGTATTTT.

J is TRBJ1-4 and V is TRBV29-1, with 9 bases that match TRBD1. The CDR3 has 15 amino acids. Unmatched junction bases numbered 14, after V lost 7 bases and J lost 8 bases. CDR1 and CDR2 (germline): SQVTM, ANQGSEA. The CDR3 region has the DNA TGCAGCGGCCTTACGCCGACAGGGGGGCGGGAAAAACTGTTTTTT. Translating gives CSGLTPTGGREKLFF.

In this sample, this clone turned up many times. The V call is TRBV6-1, the J call TRBJ2-4; unclear D gene. With 2 bases removed from V and 12 bases from J, the gap between germline ends came to 8 bases. The length of the CDR3 is 11 residues. Per the germline V gene, CDR1 is MNHNS and CDR2 is SASEGT. The CDR3 loop is CASSEPTGQYF. CDR3 sequence (DNA): TGTGCCAGCAGTGAACCGACGGGTCAGTACTTC.